These T cell receptor beta chains were read from a single sample in a study of PD-L1 blockade in urothelial cancer. Sequencing used immunoSEQ multiplex PCR; TCRdb keeps in-frame clones, though not all of them. The table lists approximately 110,000 clones, about 85% of them singletons. The source material was PBMCs, sampled around atezolizumab (anti-PD-L1) treatment. These receptor sequences come from a man between 50 and 59 years old with urothelial cancer. Both conserved end residues are part of each CDR3. Fields, in order: V gene, clone size, D gene, J gene, CDR3 DNA, CDR3 protein. D genes are given only for firm matches. The size of a clone is reported for some rows only, either as once, few or many, or as a class for expanded clones.

TRBV14,NA,TRBD1,TRBJ2-7,TGTGCCAGCAGCCCCAAACCGGGACAGGGTTCCTACGAGCAGTACTTC,CASSPKPGQGSYEQYF
TRBV5-8,NA,NA,TRBJ2-1,TGTGCCAGCAGCCCCGGGAACAGCTACTCCTACAATGAGCAGTTCTTC,CASSPGNSYSYNEQFF
TRBV28,NA,NA,TRBJ1-4,TGTGCCAGCAAGGGGGTTGCAACTAATGAAAAACTGTTTTTT,CASKGVATNEKLFF
TRBV5-1,NA,TRBD1,TRBJ2-3,TGCGCCAGCAGCTCGCCCTACAGGGGGCGAACAGATACGCAGTATTTT,CASSSPYRGRTDTQYF
TRBV28,NA,NA,TRBJ1-1,TGTGCCAGCACTCTACAGGGTGGTAACACTGAAGCTTTCTTT,CASTLQGGNTEAFF
TRBV14,NA,NA,TRBJ2-1,TGTGCCAGCAGCCCTCCGACGGGCTCCTACAATGAGCAGTTCTTC,CASSPPTGSYNEQFF
TRBV9,NA,NA,TRBJ2-1,TGTGCCAGCAGCGTAGAGGGACTCCACAATGAGCAGTTCTTC,CASSVEGLHNEQFF
TRBV29-1,NA,TRBD1,TRBJ1-2,TGCAGCGTGGGGACAGGAACTAACTATGGCTACACCTTC,CSVGTGTNYGYTF
TRBV28,NA,NA,TRBJ1-6,TGTGCCAGCAGTTCCGAGAATAATTCACCCCTCCACTTT,CASSSENNSPLHF
TRBV2,NA,NA,TRBJ1-2,TGTGCCAGCAGTCTTGGAGGGGTTAACTATGGCTACACCTTC,CASSLGGVNYGYTF
TRBV19,NA,NA,TRBJ2-4,TGTGCCAGTACGGGATCGCATGTGGGAGGCAAAAACATTCAGTACTTC,CASTGSHVGGKNIQYF
TRBV30,NA,TRBD1,TRBJ1-1,TGTGCCTGGAGACAGGGGCATTACGCTTTCTTT,CAWRQGHYAFF
TRBV18,NA,NA,TRBJ2-3,TGTGCCAGCTCACCGTCCACCGGGAGTGGATCAGATACGCAGTATTTT,CASSPSTGSGSDTQYF
TRBV7-8,few,NA,TRBJ1-5,TGTGCCAGCAGCTTAGGGCCCAATCAGCCCCAGCATTTT,CASSLGPNQPQHF
TRBV6-5,NA,NA,TRBJ2-5,TGTGCCAGCAGTTACGGGGAGGCAGAGACCCAGTACTTC,CASSYGEAETQYF
TRBV28,NA,NA,TRBJ1-5,TGTGCCAGCAGCCTTTCCCTTTCCGGGGCCCAGCATTTT,CASSLSLSGAQHF
TRBV4-1,NA,NA,TRBJ2-7,TGCGCCAGCAGCCAAACAGGGAGTCAGGCCTACGAGCAGTACTTC,CASSQTGSQAYEQYF
TRBV6-5,NA,NA,TRBJ2-7,TGTGCCAGCAGTCGGGACAACTCCTACGAGCAGTACTTC,CASSRDNSYEQYF
TRBV6-1,NA,NA,TRBJ1-2,TGTGCCAGCATTGCAGGATTGGGTGGCTACACCTTC,CASIAGLGGYTF
TRBV19,NA,NA,TRBJ2-7,TGTGCCAGTAGTTCCACGGGAGCGAGCTCCTACGAGCAGTACTTC,CASSSTGASSYEQYF
TRBV14,once,NA,TRBJ1-1,TGTGCCAGCAGCCAAGAAGCAGGGAGGACTGAAGCTTTCTTT,CASSQEAGRTEAFF
TRBV5-1,NA,TRBD2,TRBJ2-2,TGCGCCAGCAGTCGGACTAGCGGTGCGAACACCGGGGAGCTGTTTTTT,CASSRTSGANTGELFF
TRBV6-6,NA,NA,TRBJ2-7,TGTGCCAGCAGTTACAGGGGCGACTCCTACGAGCAGTACTTC,CASSYRGDSYEQYF
TRBV9,NA,NA,TRBJ1-2,TGTGCCAGCAGCGTAGATTTTTCGGGGATGGTATATGGCTACACCTTC,CASSVDFSGMVYGYTF
TRBV7-6,NA,NA,TRBJ2-4,TGTGCCAGCAGCTCTTTCTCCAAAAACATTCAGTACTTC,CASSSFSKNIQYF
TRBV5-1,NA,NA,TRBJ1-1,TGCGCCAGCCAGCCGAGGGTGAACACTGAAGCTTTCTTT,CASQPRVNTEAFF
TRBV2,NA,NA,TRBJ1-6,TGTGCCAGCAGTGTTGTTAGTTCACCCCTCCACTTT,CASSVVSSPLHF
TRBV6-1,once,NA,TRBJ1-4,TGTGCCAGCAGTGAAGCTTTGGCTCTAGGGGGTAATGAAAAACTGTTTTTT,CASSEALALGGNEKLFF
TRBV11-2,once,TRBD1,TRBJ1-6,TGTGCCAGCAGCCTAGGACAGGGCGCAAATTCACCCCTCCACTTT,CASSLGQGANSPLHF
TRBV7-8,once,TRBD1,TRBJ1-4,TGTGCCAGCAGAGGGGGACAGGGTTTTTCAGAAAAACTGTTTTTT,CASRGGQGFSEKLFF
TRBV28,NA,TRBD2,TRBJ2-5,TGTGCCAGCAGTTCCATAGCTAGCGGGGAACCTCCGTGGGAGACCCAGTACTTC,CASSSIASGEPPWETQYF
TRBV10-1,NA,NA,TRBJ2-7,TGCGCCAGCAGTGACCCTTCGACGGGCTCCTACGAGCAGTACTTC,CASSDPSTGSYEQYF
TRBV14,NA,NA,TRBJ1-1,TGTGCCAGCAGCCAAGATAAGGGGGGGGCTGGGACTGAAGCTTTCTTT,CASSQDKGGAGTEAFF
TRBV5-1,NA,NA,TRBJ1-3,TGCGCCAGCAGATGGGATACTAGCTCTGGAAACACCATATATTTT,CASRWDTSSGNTIYF
TRBV9,once,NA,TRBJ2-1,TGTGCCAGCAGCGTACCTCAGGGGAACTCCTACAATGAGCAGTTCTTC,CASSVPQGNSYNEQFF
TRBV2,NA,TRBD2,TRBJ2-3,TGTGCCACCGAGAGGGGACTAGCGGGGTCCCCAGATACGCAGTATTTT,CATERGLAGSPDTQYF
TRBV4-2,few,TRBD2,TRBJ2-1,TGTGCCAGCAGCCAAGATACAGGACTAGACCACTTGGAGCAGTTCTTC,CASSQDTGLDHLEQFF
TRBV6-5,NA,NA,TRBJ2-7,TGTGCCAGCAGCCGGGGTGGAGTATCCTACGAGCAGTACTTC,CASSRGGVSYEQYF
TRBV6-5,NA,TRBD2,TRBJ2-5,TGTGCCAGCAGCCGACTAGCGGGCCATGGGGAGACCCAGTACTTC,CASSRLAGHGETQYF
TRBV7-2,NA,TRBD1,TRBJ2-7,TGTGCCAGCAGCCCAGGACAGGGGAGTAGGGAGCAGTACTTC,CASSPGQGSREQYF
TRBV12-2,NA,NA,TRBJ2-4,TGTGCAAGTCGCCCCCCGTTAGCGGGAGACCAAAACATTCAGTACTTC,CASRPPLAGDQNIQYF
TRBV7-9,NA,TRBD2,TRBJ2-1,TGTGCCAGCAGCTTGGGCGGGAGTTACAATGAGCAGTTCTTC,CASSLGGSYNEQFF
TRBV14,NA,TRBD1,TRBJ2-2,TGTGCCAGCAGCCAATGGGACAGGAACCCTACCGGGGAGCTGTTTTTT,CASSQWDRNPTGELFF
TRBV5-1,once,TRBD2,TRBJ2-3,TGCGCCAGCAGCTTGGGACTAGCGGGAGTATCAGATACGCAGTATTTT,CASSLGLAGVSDTQYF
TRBV28,NA,TRBD2,TRBJ2-5,TGTGCCAGCAGTTTTATAAGCGGGAGCAACCAAGAGACCCAGTACTTC,CASSFISGSNQETQYF
TRBV6-1,NA,NA,TRBJ1-4,TGTGCCAGCAGTGAAGCGTCGGGGACTAATGAAAAACTGTTTTTT,CASSEASGTNEKLFF
TRBV5-1,NA,TRBD2,TRBJ2-7,TGCGCCAGCAGCGGGACTAGCGGGATACGTAACGAGCAGTACTTC,CASSGTSGIRNEQYF
TRBV7-9,NA,NA,TRBJ2-2,TGTGCTAGCAGCTTGTGGGGCTACGACACCGGGGAGCTGTTTTTT,CASSLWGYDTGELFF
TRBV19,NA,TRBD2,TRBJ2-1,TGTGCCAGTAGTGGGGGACTAGTCCCCAATGAGCAGTTCTTC,CASSGGLVPNEQFF
TRBV19,NA,NA,TRBJ2-1,TGTGCCAGTACCCCCGGGGATTACAATGAGCAGTTCTTC,CASTPGDYNEQFF
TRBV7-2,NA,TRBD1,TRBJ1-5,TGTGCCAGCAGCGGACAGGGCAATCAGCCCCAGCATTTT,CASSGQGNQPQHF
TRBV4-2,NA,NA,TRBJ2-2,TGTGCCAGCAGCCAAGGCTCCTGGGAGAAGAACACCGGGGAGCTGTTTTTT,CASSQGSWEKNTGELFF
TRBV6-5,once,NA,TRBJ2-7,TGTGCCAGCTCATTAGCGGCTTCGACCTACGAGCAGTACTTC,CASSLAASTYEQYF